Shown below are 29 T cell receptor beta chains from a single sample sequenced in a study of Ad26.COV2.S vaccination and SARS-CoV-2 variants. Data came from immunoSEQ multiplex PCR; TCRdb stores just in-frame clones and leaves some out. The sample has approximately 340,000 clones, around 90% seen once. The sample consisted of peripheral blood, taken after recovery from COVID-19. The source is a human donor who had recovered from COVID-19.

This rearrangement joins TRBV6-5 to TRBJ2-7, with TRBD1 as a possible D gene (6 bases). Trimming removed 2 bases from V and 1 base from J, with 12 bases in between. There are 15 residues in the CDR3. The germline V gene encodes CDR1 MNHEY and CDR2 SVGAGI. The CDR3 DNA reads TGTGCCAGCAGTTACCGGGACAACGGATCCTACGAGCAGTACTTC. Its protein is CASSYRDNGSYEQYF.

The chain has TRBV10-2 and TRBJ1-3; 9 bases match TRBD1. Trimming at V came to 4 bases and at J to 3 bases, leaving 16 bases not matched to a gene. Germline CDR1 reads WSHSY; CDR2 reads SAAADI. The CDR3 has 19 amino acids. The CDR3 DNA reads TGCGCCAGCAGTGTCCACAAATTGAGACAGGGGGAAAGTGGAAACACCATATATTTT. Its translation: CASSVHKLRQGESGNTIYF.

The CDR3 protein is CSVELTPYEQYF. CDR3 nucleotides: TGCAGCGTTGAACTTACACCCTACGAGCAGTACTTC. V usage is TRBV29-1 and J usage is TRBJ2-7; D remains ambiguous. This CDR3 is 12 amino acids long. Trimming cost V 2 bases and J 2 bases, with 7 bases left between them. Germline CDR1 and CDR2: SQVTM and ANQGSEA.

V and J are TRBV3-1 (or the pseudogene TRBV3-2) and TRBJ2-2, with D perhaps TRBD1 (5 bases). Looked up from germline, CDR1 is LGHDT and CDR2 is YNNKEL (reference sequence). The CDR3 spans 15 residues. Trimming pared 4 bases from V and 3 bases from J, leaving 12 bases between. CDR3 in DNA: TGTGCCAGCAGCCCCATGGGGCTCGACACCGGGGAGCTGTTTTTT. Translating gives CASSPMGLDTGELFF.

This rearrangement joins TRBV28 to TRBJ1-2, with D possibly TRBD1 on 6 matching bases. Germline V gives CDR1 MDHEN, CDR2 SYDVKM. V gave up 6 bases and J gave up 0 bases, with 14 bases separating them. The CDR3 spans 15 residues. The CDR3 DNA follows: TGTGCCAGCAGCAGATATGGGGGCACTAACTATGGCTACACCTTC. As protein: CASSRYGGTNYGYTF.

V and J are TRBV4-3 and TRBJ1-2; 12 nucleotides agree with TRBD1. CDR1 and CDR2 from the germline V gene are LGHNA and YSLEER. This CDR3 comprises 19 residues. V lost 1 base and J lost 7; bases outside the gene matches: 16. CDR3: CASSQATGTGGANNRGYTF. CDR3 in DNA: TGCGCCAGCAGCCAAGCCACGGGGACAGGGGGCGCGAATAATCGTGGCTACACCTTC.

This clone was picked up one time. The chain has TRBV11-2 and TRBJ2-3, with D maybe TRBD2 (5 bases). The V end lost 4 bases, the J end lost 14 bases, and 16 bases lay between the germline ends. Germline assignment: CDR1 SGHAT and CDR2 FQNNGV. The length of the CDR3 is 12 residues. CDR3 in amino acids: CASSSSSRGSYF. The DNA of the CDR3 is TGTGCCAGCAGCTCCTCCTCCCGAGGGTCGTATTTT.

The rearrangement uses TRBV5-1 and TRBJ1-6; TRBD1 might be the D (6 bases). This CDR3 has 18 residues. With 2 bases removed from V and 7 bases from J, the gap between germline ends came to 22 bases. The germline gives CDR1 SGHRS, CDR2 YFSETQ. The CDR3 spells CASSLRDTRGRGNSPLHF. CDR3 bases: TGCGCCAGCAGCTTACGGGACACTAGGGGTAGAGGAAATTCACCCCTCCACTTT.

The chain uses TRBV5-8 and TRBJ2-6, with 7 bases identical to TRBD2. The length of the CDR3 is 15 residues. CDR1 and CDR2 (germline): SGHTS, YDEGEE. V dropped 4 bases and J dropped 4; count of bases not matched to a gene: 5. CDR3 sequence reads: CASSPSGAGANVLTF. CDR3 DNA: TGTGCCAGCAGCCCCAGCGGGGCAGGGGCCAACGTCCTGACTTTC.

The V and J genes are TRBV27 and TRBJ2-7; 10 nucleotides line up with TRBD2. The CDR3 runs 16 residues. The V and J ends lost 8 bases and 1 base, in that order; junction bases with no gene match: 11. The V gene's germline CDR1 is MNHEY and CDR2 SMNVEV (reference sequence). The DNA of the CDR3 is TGTGCCAGCCGTCTCGCTAGCGGGGGTCTATCCTACGAGCAGTACTTC. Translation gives CASRLASGGLSYEQYF.

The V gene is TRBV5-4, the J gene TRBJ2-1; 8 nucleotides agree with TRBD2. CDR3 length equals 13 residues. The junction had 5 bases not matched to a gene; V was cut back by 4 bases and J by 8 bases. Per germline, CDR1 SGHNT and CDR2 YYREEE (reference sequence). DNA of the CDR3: TGTGCCAGCAGCGCCGGACTAGCCTATGAGCAGTTCTTC. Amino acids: CASSAGLAYEQFF. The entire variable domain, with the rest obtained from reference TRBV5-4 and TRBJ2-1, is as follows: ETGVTQSPTHLIKTRGQQVTLRCSSQSGHNTVSWYQQALGQGPQFIFQYYREEENGRGNFPPRFSGLQFPNYSSELNVNALELDDSALYLCASSAGLAYEQFFGPGTRLTVL.

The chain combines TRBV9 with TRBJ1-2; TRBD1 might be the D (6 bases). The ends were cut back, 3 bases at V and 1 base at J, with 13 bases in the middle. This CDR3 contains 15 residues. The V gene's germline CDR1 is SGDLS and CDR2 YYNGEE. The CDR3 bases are TGTGCCAGCAGCGCTAGCCCAGGGGTTAACTATGGCTACACCTTC. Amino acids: CASSASPGVNYGYTF.

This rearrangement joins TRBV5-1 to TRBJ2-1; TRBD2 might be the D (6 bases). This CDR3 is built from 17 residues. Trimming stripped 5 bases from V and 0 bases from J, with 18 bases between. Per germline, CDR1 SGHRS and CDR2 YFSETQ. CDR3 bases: TGCGCCAGCAGGGCCCGGGGACTTCAAAGCTCCTACAATGAGCAGTTCTTC. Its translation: CASRARGLQSSYNEQFF.

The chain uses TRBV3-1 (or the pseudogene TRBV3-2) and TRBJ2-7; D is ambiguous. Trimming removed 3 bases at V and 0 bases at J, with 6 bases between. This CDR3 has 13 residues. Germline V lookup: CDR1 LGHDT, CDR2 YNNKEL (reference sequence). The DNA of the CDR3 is TGTGCCAGCAGCCATGTTCACTCCTACGAGCAGTACTTC. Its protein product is CASSHVHSYEQYF.

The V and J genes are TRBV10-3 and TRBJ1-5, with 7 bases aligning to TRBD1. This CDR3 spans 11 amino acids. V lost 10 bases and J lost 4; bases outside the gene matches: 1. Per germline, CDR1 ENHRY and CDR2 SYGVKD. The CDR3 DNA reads TGTGCCACAGGGGGGAATCAGCCCCAGCATTTT. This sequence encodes CATGGNQPQHF.

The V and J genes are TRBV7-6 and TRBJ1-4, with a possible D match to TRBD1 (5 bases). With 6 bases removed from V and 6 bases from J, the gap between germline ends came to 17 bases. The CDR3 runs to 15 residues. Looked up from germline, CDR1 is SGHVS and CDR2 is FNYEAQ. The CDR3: CASSRRQRGDEKLFF. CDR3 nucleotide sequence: TGTGCCAGCAGTCGAAGACAGAGGGGTGATGAAAAACTGTTTTTT.

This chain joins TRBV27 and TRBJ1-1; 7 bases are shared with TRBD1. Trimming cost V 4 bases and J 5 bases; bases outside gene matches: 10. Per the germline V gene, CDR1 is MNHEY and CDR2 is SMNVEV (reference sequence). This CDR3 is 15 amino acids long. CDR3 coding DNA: TGTGCCAGCAGTTCGGGCGGGGCAGGGGGGACTGAAGCTTTCTTT. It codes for CASSSGGAGGTEAFF.

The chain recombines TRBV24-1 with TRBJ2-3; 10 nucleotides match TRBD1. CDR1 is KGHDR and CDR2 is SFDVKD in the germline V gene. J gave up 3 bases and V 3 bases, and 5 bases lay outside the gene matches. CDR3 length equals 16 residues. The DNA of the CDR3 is TGTGCCACCAGTGATAAGACAGGGGGCCTGACAGATACGCAGTATTTT. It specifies CATSDKTGGLTDTQYF.

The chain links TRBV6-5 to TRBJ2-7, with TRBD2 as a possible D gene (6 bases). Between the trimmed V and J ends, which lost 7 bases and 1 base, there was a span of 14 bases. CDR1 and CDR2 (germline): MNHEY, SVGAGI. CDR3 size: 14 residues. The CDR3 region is CASTWGVGSYEQYF. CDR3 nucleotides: TGTGCCAGCACCTGGGGGGTTGGTTCCTACGAGCAGTACTTC.

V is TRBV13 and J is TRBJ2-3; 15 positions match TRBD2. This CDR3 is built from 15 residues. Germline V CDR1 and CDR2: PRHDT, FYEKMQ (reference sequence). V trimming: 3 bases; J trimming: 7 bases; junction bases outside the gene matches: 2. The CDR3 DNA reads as TGTGCCAGCAGCTTCGGGACTAGCGGGAGGAATACGCAGTATTTT. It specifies CASSFGTSGRNTQYF.

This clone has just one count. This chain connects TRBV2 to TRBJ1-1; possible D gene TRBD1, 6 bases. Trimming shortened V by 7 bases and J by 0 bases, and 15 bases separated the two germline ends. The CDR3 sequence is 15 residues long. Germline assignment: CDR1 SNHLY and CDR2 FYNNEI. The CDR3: CASTRGDKVNTEAFF. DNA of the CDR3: TGTGCCAGCACCCGAGGGGACAAAGTGAACACTGAAGCTTTCTTT.

As DNA, the CDR3 is TGTGCCAGCAGTCCTTCCGGTGAAGGCTACAATGAGCAGTTCTTC. Translating gives CASSPSGEGYNEQFF. The chain links TRBV6-5 to TRBJ2-1; no firm D call. Germline V gene lookup returns CDR1 MNHEY and CDR2 SVGAGI. The CDR3 has 15 amino acids. The germline V and J ends were trimmed by 5 bases and 3 bases, with 14 bases remaining between them.

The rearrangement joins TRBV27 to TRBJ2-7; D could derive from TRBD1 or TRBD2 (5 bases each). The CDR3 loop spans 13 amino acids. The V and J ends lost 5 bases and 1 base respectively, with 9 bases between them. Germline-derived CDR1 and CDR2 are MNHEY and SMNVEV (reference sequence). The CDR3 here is CASSRDHSYEQYF. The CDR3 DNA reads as TGTGCCAGCAGTAGGGACCATTCCTACGAGCAGTACTTC.

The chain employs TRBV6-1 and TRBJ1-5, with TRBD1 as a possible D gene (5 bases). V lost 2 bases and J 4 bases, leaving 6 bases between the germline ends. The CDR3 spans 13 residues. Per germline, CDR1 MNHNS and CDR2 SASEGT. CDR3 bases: TGTGCCAGCAGTGAACGACAGAATCAGCCCCAGCATTTT. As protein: CASSERQNQPQHF.

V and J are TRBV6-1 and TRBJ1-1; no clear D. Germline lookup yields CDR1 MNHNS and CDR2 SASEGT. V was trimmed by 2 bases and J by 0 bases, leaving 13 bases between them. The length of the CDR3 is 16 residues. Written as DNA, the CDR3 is TGTGCCAGCAGTGAACGCAGGTCTCCTATGAACACTGAAGCTTTCTTT. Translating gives CASSERRSPMNTEAFF.

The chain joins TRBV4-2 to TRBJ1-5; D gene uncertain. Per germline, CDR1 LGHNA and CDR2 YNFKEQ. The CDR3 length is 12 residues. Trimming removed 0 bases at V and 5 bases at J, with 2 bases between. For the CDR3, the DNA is TGTGCCAGCAGCCAAGACGATCAGCCCCAGCATTTT. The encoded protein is CASSQDDQPQHF.

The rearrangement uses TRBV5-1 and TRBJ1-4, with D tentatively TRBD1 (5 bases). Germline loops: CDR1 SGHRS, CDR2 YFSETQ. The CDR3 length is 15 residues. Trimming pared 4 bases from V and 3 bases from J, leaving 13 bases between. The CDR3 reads CASSGQGAANEKLFF. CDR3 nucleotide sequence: TGCGCCAGCAGCGGGCAGGGTGCTGCTAATGAAAAACTGTTTTTT. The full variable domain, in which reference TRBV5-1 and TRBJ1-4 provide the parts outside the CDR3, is KAGVTQTPRYLIKTRGQQVTLSCSPISGHRSVSWYQQTPGQGLQFLFEYFSETQRNKGNFPGRFSGRQFSNSRSEMNVSTLELGDSALYLCASSGQGAANEKLFFGSGTQLSVL.

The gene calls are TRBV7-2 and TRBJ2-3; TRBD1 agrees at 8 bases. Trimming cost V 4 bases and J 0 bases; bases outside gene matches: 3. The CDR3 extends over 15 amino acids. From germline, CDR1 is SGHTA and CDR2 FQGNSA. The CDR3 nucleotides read TGTGCCAGCAGCTCTACAGGGGGGAGCACAGATACGCAGTATTTT. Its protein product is CASSSTGGSTDTQYF.

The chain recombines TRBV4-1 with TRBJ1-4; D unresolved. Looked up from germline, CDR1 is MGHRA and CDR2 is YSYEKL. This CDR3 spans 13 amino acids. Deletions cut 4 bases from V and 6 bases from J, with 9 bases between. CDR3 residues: CASSRSPYEKLFF. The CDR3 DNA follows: TGCGCCAGCAGCCGGAGCCCGTATGAAAAACTGTTTTTT.